This TCR beta chain was found in a study of tumor-infiltrating lymphocytes in primary liver carcinoma. The CDR3 loop spans 13 amino acids. J was trimmed by 9 bases and V by 3 bases; bases with no gene match: 3. A note on this clonotype: A clone one base away is much larger, so this may be a read error.

The input was approximately 0.45 ug total RNA; TCR beta cDNA was made from it with a constant-region primer. Modified slightly, ARM-PCR produced TCR beta libraries over three nested multiplex PCR rounds. For roughly 10 cycles apiece, the opening two PCR rounds ran with TRBV1-TRBV30 forward primers and a C-beta reverse primer. In TCRdb, the multiplex PCR reads were re-called with MiXCR into one record per CDR3 protein. The table lists fewer than 400,000 distinct CDR3 sequences, about 50% of them singletons. In addition to blood RNA drawn from unsorted whole blood, germline DNA was extracted. The source of this sequence is a woman in her 30s with primary liver carcinoma and hepatitis B virus infection. The rearrangement links TRBV12-3 or TRBV12-4 to TRBJ2-1; 9 positions agree with TRBD2. The sequenced material came from peripheral blood. The CDR3, as DNA: TGTGCCAGCAGTTTGGCGGGAGGGGGTGAGCAGTTCTTC. Translation: CASSLAGGGEQFF.